The T cell receptor (beta chain) under discussion was sequenced for a study of blood T cell repertoires in COVID-19. Study at large: Material from acute and convalescent COVID-19 was sourced from the United States, Italy and Spain. Nucleic acid was either cDNA or gDNA, and it came from T cells, B-cell-depleted T cells, or PBMCs.

In germline, CDR1 is MNHEY, CDR2 SVGAGI. The CDR3 is 15 residues long. The V gene end was trimmed by 6 bases and the J gene end by 2 bases; junction bases not matched to a gene: 9. In the original workflow: Using reference gene primer amplification, nucleated cell counts were estimated. Profiling relied on immunoSEQ multiplex PCR, and the TCRdb table lists in-frame clones only, not all of them. D and trimming come from the DNA, and the V and J calls and clone size come from that table. The repertoire holds fewer than 200,000 clones, 74% seen once, with 2.5% to 3.5% in the top ten. The chain links TRBV6-5 to TRBJ1-2; 7 nucleotides line up with TRBD1. The sequencing input was peripheral blood. The receptor was derived from a woman of 80 years or more with acute or convalescent COVID-19. The CDR3 sequence: CASRRDRAPNYGYTF. The CDR3 DNA reads as TGTGCCAGCAGGCGCGACAGGGCCCCAAACTATGGCTACACCTTC.